The 5 T cell receptor beta chains in this list originate from one sample, sequenced in a study of blood T cell repertoires in COVID-19. Some clones are missing from TCRdb's copy, which holds only in-frame ones; the method was immunoSEQ multiplex PCR. The table shows under 60,000 clones, with 83% occurring only once. Sequenced sample: peripheral blood. The receptors come from a human donor in a cohort sampled during active COVID-19.

The chain recombines TRBV11-3 with TRBJ1-6, with D unclear. V shed 4 bases and J shed 5 bases, with 6 bases lying between them. This CDR3 is built from 13 residues. Germline CDR1 and CDR2: SGHNT and YENEEA. The DNA of the CDR3 is TGTGCCAGCAGCTCTACTAATAATTCACCCCTCCACTTT. Translating gives CASSSTNNSPLHF.

The chain employs TRBV30 and TRBJ2-3; a weak D match, TRBD2 (6 bases). The length of the CDR3 is 12 residues. Germline V gene lookup returns CDR1 GTSNPN and CDR2 SVGIG (reference sequence). V lost 5 bases and J lost 4, with 10 bases in between. The CDR3 sequence is CAWGSGPDTQYF. The CDR3 DNA reads TGTGCCTGGGGTAGCGGCCCAGATACGCAGTATTTT.

The CDR3 region has the DNA TGTGCCTGGAGCTCTCCAGGAACGGTTTACAATGAGCAGTTCTTC. Its translation: CAWSSPGTVYNEQFF. The gene calls are TRBV30 and TRBJ2-1; the D is unclear. Trimming removed 3 bases at V and 4 bases at J, with 16 bases between. The CDR3 has 15 residues. CDR1 and CDR2 from the germline V gene are GTSNPN and SVGIG (reference sequence).

In this sample, this clone turned up once. The rearrangement links TRBV18 to TRBJ2-6; 7 bases are shared with TRBD1. Germline-derived CDR1 and CDR2 are KGHSH and LQKENI. The CDR3 loop spans 16 amino acids. After removal of 4 bases from V and 2 bases from J, the junction contained 5 bases not matched to a gene. CDR3 amino acids: CASSRSQGAGANVLTF. The CDR3 coding sequence is TGTGCCAGCTCACGGAGTCAGGGGGCTGGGGCCAACGTCCTGACTTTC.

The rearrangement uses TRBV6-1 and TRBJ2-7; TRBD2 agrees at 11 bases. J gave up 2 bases and V 3 bases, and 12 bases lay outside the gene matches. CDR1 and CDR2 (germline): MNHNS, SASEGT. This CDR3 spans 18 amino acids. CDR3 bases: TGTGCCAGCAGTGATTTAGCGGGGGGGCCCAGAATCGCCTACGAGCAGTACTTC. Translating gives CASSDLAGGPRIAYEQYF.